This T cell receptor (beta chain) was obtained from a study of shared T cell receptors in the human thymus. This table comes from immunoSEQ multiplex PCR, and its TCRdb copy is limited to in-frame clones, with some not included. Of hundreds of thousands of clones in the sample, around three quarters were seen once. Between the trimmed V and J ends, which lost 7 bases and 2 bases, there was a span of 12 bases. Germline V gene lookup returns CDR1 MNHNS and CDR2 SASEGT. The CDR3 runs to 14 residues. In addition, the sample was reused for a study of human thymus T cells.

The chain couples TRBV6-1 to TRBJ1-5; maybe TRBD1 (5 bases). The sequenced material came from thymocytes. This receptor was obtained from a boy in the first two years of life with a congenital heart defect. The CDR3 protein is CASTEWGGNQPQHF. The CDR3 DNA reads TGTGCCAGCACAGAGTGGGGCGGCAATCAGCCCCAGCATTTT.